The rows below give T cell receptor beta chains drawn from one sample of a study of shared clonotypes between healthy human individuals. The data were produced by immunoSEQ multiplex PCR, yet TCRdb's version contains in-frame clones alone and is incomplete. The table records roughly 700,000 clones, around 90% of them present only once. The specimen was memory CD8+ T cells from PBMCs. These TCRs come from a man between 18 and 35 years old in good health. Some clones in this sample may be carry-over from other donors' samples. CDR3s include the opening cysteine and the closing phenylalanine or tryptophan. The order of the fields is clone size, D gene, J gene, V gene, CDR3 DNA, CDR3 protein. A D gene is named only where the DNA matches it firmly. A clone size is listed for some rows: how often the clone was seen (once, few, many), or a class if it is expanded.

abundance: NA; d_gene: NA; j_gene: TRBJ1-5; v_gene: TRBV15; CDR3nt: TGTGCCACCAGCCTAAACAATTTCCTGCGGTATAGCAATCAGCCCCAGCATTTT; CDR3aa: CATSLNNFLRYSNQPQHF
abundance: NA; d_gene: TRBD2; j_gene: TRBJ2-2; v_gene: TRBV19; CDR3nt: TGTGCCAGTATACTAGCGGGAGAGGTCGGGGAGCTGTTTTTT; CDR3aa: CASILAGEVGELFF
abundance: once; d_gene: NA; j_gene: TRBJ1-1; v_gene: TRBV2; CDR3nt: TGTGCCAGCAGGAAGGGCCGGCGGGGTGGGGGCAGAAACACTGAAGCTTTCTTT; CDR3aa: CASRKGRRGGGRNTEAFF
abundance: NA; d_gene: TRBD2; j_gene: TRBJ2-2; v_gene: TRBV29-1; CDR3nt: TGCAGCTATACCACCAGCGGGAGGGCCGGGGAGCTGTTTTTT; CDR3aa: CSYTTSGRAGELFF
abundance: NA; d_gene: NA; j_gene: TRBJ2-3; v_gene: TRBV27; CDR3nt: TGTGCCAGCAGTTTAGGGAGGCCGGATACGCAGTATTTT; CDR3aa: CASSLGRPDTQYF
abundance: once; d_gene: TRBD2; j_gene: TRBJ2-3; v_gene: TRBV28; CDR3nt: TGTGCCAGCACCCAGCGGGGACCCACAGATACGCAGTATTTT; CDR3aa: CASTQRGPTDTQYF
abundance: NA; d_gene: NA; j_gene: TRBJ1-1; v_gene: TRBV6-6; CDR3nt: TGTGCCAGCCGGACGGGGAACACTGAAGCTTTCTTT; CDR3aa: CASRTGNTEAFF
abundance: NA; d_gene: TRBD2; j_gene: TRBJ2-5; v_gene: TRBV19; CDR3nt: TGTGCCAGTAGCTCGCGGGGGAGCGCCCAAGAGACCCAGTACTTC; CDR3aa: CASSSRGSAQETQYF
abundance: NA; d_gene: TRBD2; j_gene: TRBJ2-1; v_gene: TRBV11-2; CDR3nt: TGTGCCAGCAGCTCAGGACTAGCTGATGAGCAGTTCTTC; CDR3aa: CASSSGLADEQFF
abundance: NA; d_gene: TRBD2; j_gene: TRBJ2-7; v_gene: TRBV2; CDR3nt: TGTGCCAGCAGTCTCCCCGCCCTAGCGGGAGACGAGCAGTACTTC; CDR3aa: CASSLPALAGDEQYF
abundance: NA; d_gene: NA; j_gene: TRBJ2-3; v_gene: TRBV5-1; CDR3nt: TGCGCCAGCAGCTTCTTACCCAACAGGGCTTCTAGCACAGATACGCAGTATTTT; CDR3aa: CASSFLPNRASSTDTQYF
abundance: NA; d_gene: TRBD2; j_gene: TRBJ2-3; v_gene: TRBV6-5; CDR3nt: TGTGCCAGCAGTTACACTAGCGGATCGGGCACAGATACGCAGTATTTT; CDR3aa: CASSYTSGSGTDTQYF
abundance: NA; d_gene: TRBD2; j_gene: TRBJ2-3; v_gene: TRBV6-5; CDR3nt: TGTGCCAACTACTCTAGCGGGAGTATCACAGATACGCAGTATTTT; CDR3aa: CANYSSGSITDTQYF
abundance: once; d_gene: NA; j_gene: TRBJ2-7; v_gene: TRBV28; CDR3nt: TGTGCCAGCAGCCTTGACGGCTACGAGCAGTACTTC; CDR3aa: CASSLDGYEQYF
abundance: NA; d_gene: TRBD1; j_gene: TRBJ2-7; v_gene: TRBV28; CDR3nt: TGTGCCAGCAGTTTGAGGGACAGTCCTAACGAGCAGTACTTC; CDR3aa: CASSLRDSPNEQYF
abundance: NA; d_gene: NA; j_gene: TRBJ2-6; v_gene: TRBV5-8; CDR3nt: TGTGCCAGCAGCCCAAGACGGATCTCTGGGGCCAACGTCCTGACTTTC; CDR3aa: CASSPRRISGANVLTF
abundance: NA; d_gene: NA; j_gene: TRBJ2-2; v_gene: TRBV7-9; CDR3nt: TGTGCCAGCAGACTCCTGGCCGGCGCTCCGAACACCGGGGAGCTGTTTTTT; CDR3aa: CASRLLAGAPNTGELFF
abundance: NA; d_gene: NA; j_gene: TRBJ2-1; v_gene: TRBV11-2; CDR3nt: TGTGCCAGCAGCAACGGACAGACCTACAATGAGCAGTTCTTC; CDR3aa: CASSNGQTYNEQFF
abundance: NA; d_gene: TRBD1; j_gene: TRBJ1-5; v_gene: TRBV18; CDR3nt: TGTGCCAGCTCGCCAGGGACAGTGTATAGCAATCAGCCCCAGCATTTT; CDR3aa: CASSPGTVYSNQPQHF
abundance: NA; d_gene: TRBD2; j_gene: TRBJ2-1; v_gene: TRBV9; CDR3nt: TGTGCCAGCAGCGGAGGGGCAACACTAGCGGGAGCTTACAATGAGCAGTTCTTC; CDR3aa: CASSGGATLAGAYNEQFF
abundance: once; d_gene: NA; j_gene: TRBJ2-3; v_gene: TRBV7-9; CDR3nt: TGTGCCAGCAGTGGACGGGACCCATCCTCGGAAAGCACAGATACGCAGTATTTT; CDR3aa: CASSGRDPSSESTDTQYF
abundance: NA; d_gene: TRBD1; j_gene: TRBJ2-7; v_gene: TRBV9; CDR3nt: TGTGCCAGCAGCGTAGGCGGTGTAGGGGGCGACGAGCAGTACTTC; CDR3aa: CASSVGGVGGDEQYF
abundance: NA; d_gene: NA; j_gene: TRBJ2-3; v_gene: TRBV5-4; CDR3nt: TGTGCCAGCAGTTATGGAGCGTATACAGATACGCAGTATTTT; CDR3aa: CASSYGAYTDTQYF
abundance: once; d_gene: TRBD1; j_gene: TRBJ2-1; v_gene: TRBV29-1; CDR3nt: TGCAGCGTTGGACAGGGGGCAATACTGTACAATGAGCAGTTCTTC; CDR3aa: CSVGQGAILYNEQFF
abundance: NA; d_gene: TRBD1; j_gene: TRBJ2-5; v_gene: TRBV7-3; CDR3nt: TGTGCCAGCAGCTTTGGACAGGGGGCGACCCAGTACTTC; CDR3aa: CASSFGQGATQYF
abundance: NA; d_gene: NA; j_gene: TRBJ1-6; v_gene: TRBV4-1; CDR3nt: TGCGCCAGCAGCCAGGCTTGGGACGTCGGCTCCTATAATTCACCCCTCCACTTT; CDR3aa: CASSQAWDVGSYNSPLHF
abundance: many; d_gene: NA; j_gene: TRBJ2-3; v_gene: TRBV4-1; CDR3nt: TGCGCCAGCAGCCCCCCCACAGATACGCAGTATTTT; CDR3aa: CASSPPTDTQYF
abundance: NA; d_gene: NA; j_gene: TRBJ1-3; v_gene: TRBV28; CDR3nt: TGTGCCAGCAGTTCCCCCGGGGGAAACACCATATATTTT; CDR3aa: CASSSPGGNTIYF
abundance: NA; d_gene: NA; j_gene: TRBJ2-2; v_gene: TRBV29-1; CDR3nt: TGCAGCGTTGTTATCGCGAACACCGGGGAGCTGTTTTTT; CDR3aa: CSVVIANTGELFF
abundance: NA; d_gene: NA; j_gene: TRBJ1-3; v_gene: TRBV2; CDR3nt: TGTGCCAGCAGGGAACGACAGGTCTCTGGAAACACCATATATTTT; CDR3aa: CASRERQVSGNTIYF
abundance: NA; d_gene: NA; j_gene: TRBJ2-1; v_gene: TRBV30; CDR3nt: TGTGCCTGGACAACGGGTACCGGGTACTACAATGAGCAGTTCTTC; CDR3aa: CAWTTGTGYYNEQFF
abundance: NA; d_gene: TRBD1; j_gene: TRBJ1-5; v_gene: TRBV19; CDR3nt: TGTGCCAGTACCCGGGGAACAGACAGGGCTAATCAGCCCCAGCATTTT; CDR3aa: CASTRGTDRANQPQHF
abundance: NA; d_gene: NA; j_gene: TRBJ1-2; v_gene: TRBV30; CDR3nt: TGTGCCTGGAGTGTACAACAGGGCACCGGCTACACCTTC; CDR3aa: CAWSVQQGTGYTF
abundance: NA; d_gene: NA; j_gene: TRBJ1-5; v_gene: TRBV4-3; CDR3nt: TGCGCCAGCAGCCAAGATCAGGGAAACCAGCCCCAGCATTTT; CDR3aa: CASSQDQGNQPQHF
abundance: NA; d_gene: NA; j_gene: TRBJ1-1; v_gene: TRBV28; CDR3nt: TGTGCCAGCAGTTTGAAGGGGCGTCCCGCTTTCTTT; CDR3aa: CASSLKGRPAFF
abundance: NA; d_gene: TRBD1; j_gene: TRBJ1-2; v_gene: TRBV7-9; CDR3nt: TGTGCCAGCAGCTTTCCCCTAACAGGGGATGGCTACACCTTC; CDR3aa: CASSFPLTGDGYTF
abundance: NA; d_gene: NA; j_gene: TRBJ2-1; v_gene: TRBV28; CDR3nt: TGTGCCAGCAGTTCAGGACTAAACCCCTACAATGAGCAGTTCTTC; CDR3aa: CASSSGLNPYNEQFF
abundance: NA; d_gene: NA; j_gene: TRBJ2-7; v_gene: TRBV19; CDR3nt: TGTGCCTCCCGGGACGGCAGCTACGAGCAGTACTTC; CDR3aa: CASRDGSYEQYF
abundance: NA; d_gene: NA; j_gene: TRBJ2-4; v_gene: TRBV21-1; CDR3nt: TGTGCCAGCAGCGGAAGCCGGGACAGGGTAGCCAAAAACATTCAGTACTTC; CDR3aa: CASSGSRDRVAKNIQYF
abundance: once; d_gene: NA; j_gene: TRBJ1-5; v_gene: TRBV19; CDR3nt: TGTGCCAGCGCCTGGCGAGGAGGACAGCCCCAGCATTTT; CDR3aa: CASAWRGGQPQHF
abundance: NA; d_gene: TRBD1; j_gene: TRBJ1-2; v_gene: TRBV27; CDR3nt: TGTGCCAGCCAATCCCGGGACAGACGGCCCTATGGCTACACCTTC; CDR3aa: CASQSRDRRPYGYTF
abundance: NA; d_gene: TRBD1; j_gene: TRBJ2-7; v_gene: TRBV15; CDR3nt: TGTGCCACCAGCGCGGGGACAGGGGGTGTCTACGAGCAGTACTTC; CDR3aa: CATSAGTGGVYEQYF
abundance: NA; d_gene: NA; j_gene: TRBJ1-2; v_gene: TRBV29-1; CDR3nt: TGCAGCGTTGAAGCTACAACTGTCAACTATGGCTACACCTTC; CDR3aa: CSVEATTVNYGYTF
abundance: NA; d_gene: NA; j_gene: TRBJ2-7; v_gene: TRBV6-5; CDR3nt: TGTGCCAGCAGTTACGGGCAGTCCTACGAGCAGTACTTC; CDR3aa: CASSYGQSYEQYF
abundance: NA; d_gene: NA; j_gene: TRBJ2-5; v_gene: TRBV5-1; CDR3nt: TGCGCCAGCAGCTCCCTACCGACAAACCAAGAGACCCAGTACTTC; CDR3aa: CASSSLPTNQETQYF
abundance: NA; d_gene: TRBD2; j_gene: TRBJ2-7; v_gene: TRBV2; CDR3nt: TGTGCCAGCAAGGGACTAGCGGGAGGGCCCCCCTACGAGCAGTACTTC; CDR3aa: CASKGLAGGPPYEQYF
abundance: many; d_gene: NA; j_gene: TRBJ2-1; v_gene: TRBV11-2; CDR3nt: TGTGCCAGCAGGGCTAGCGCCAATGAGCAGTTCTTC; CDR3aa: CASRASANEQFF
abundance: NA; d_gene: NA; j_gene: TRBJ2-5; v_gene: TRBV11-2; CDR3nt: TGTGCCAGCAGCCCAGGACGTAGGGAGACCCAGTACTTC; CDR3aa: CASSPGRRETQYF
abundance: once; d_gene: NA; j_gene: TRBJ2-5; v_gene: TRBV28; CDR3nt: TGTGCCAGCAGTTTAATGGGGGCCGGCGAGACCCAGTACTTC; CDR3aa: CASSLMGAGETQYF